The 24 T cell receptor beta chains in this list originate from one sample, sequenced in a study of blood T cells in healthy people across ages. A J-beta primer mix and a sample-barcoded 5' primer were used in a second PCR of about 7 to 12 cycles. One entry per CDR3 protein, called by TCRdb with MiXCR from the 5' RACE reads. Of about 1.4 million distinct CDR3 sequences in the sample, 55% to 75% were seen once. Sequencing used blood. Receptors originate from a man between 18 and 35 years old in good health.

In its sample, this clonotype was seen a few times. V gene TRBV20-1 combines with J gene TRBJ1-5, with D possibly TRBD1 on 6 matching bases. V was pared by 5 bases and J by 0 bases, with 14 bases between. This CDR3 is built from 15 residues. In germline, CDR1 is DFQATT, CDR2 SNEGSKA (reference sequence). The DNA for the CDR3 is TGCAGTGCTCAAGAGGGGGATTATAGCAATCAGCCCCAGCATTTT. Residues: CSAQEGDYSNQPQHF.

This chain's CDR3 is CASSQDHREGETQYF. The CDR3 DNA is TGCGCCAGCAGCCAAGATCACCGGGAGGGAGAGACCCAGTACTTC. This chain links TRBV4-1 with TRBJ2-5; 8 bases are shared with TRBD2. This CDR3 is 15 amino acids long. The germline gives CDR1 MGHRA, CDR2 YSYEKL. V lost 0 bases, J lost 4 bases, and 4 bases stayed unmatched.

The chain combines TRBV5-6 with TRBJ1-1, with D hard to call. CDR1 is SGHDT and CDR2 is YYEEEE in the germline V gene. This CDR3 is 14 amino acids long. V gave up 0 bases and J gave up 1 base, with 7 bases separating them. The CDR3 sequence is CASSLGRPNTEAFF. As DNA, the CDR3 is TGTGCCAGCAGCTTGGGACGGCCGAACACTGAAGCTTTCTTT.

The DNA for the CDR3 is TGCAGTGCTAGAGACCGGACACCCGGTTCACCCCTCCACTTT. Translation: CSARDRTPGSPLHF. V is TRBV20-1 and J is TRBJ1-6; tentative D call: TRBD1 (5 bases). This CDR3 contains 14 residues. V was shortened by 0 bases and J by 9 bases, with 12 bases between the two germline ends. Germline V gene lookup returns CDR1 DFQATT and CDR2 SNEGSKA (reference sequence).

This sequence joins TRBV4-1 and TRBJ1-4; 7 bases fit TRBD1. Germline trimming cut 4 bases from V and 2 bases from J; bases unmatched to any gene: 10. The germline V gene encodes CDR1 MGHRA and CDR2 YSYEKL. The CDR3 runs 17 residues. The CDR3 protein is CASSLYRQGATNEKLFF. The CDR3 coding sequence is TGCGCCAGCAGCCTTTATCGACAGGGCGCGACTAATGAAAAACTGTTTTTT.

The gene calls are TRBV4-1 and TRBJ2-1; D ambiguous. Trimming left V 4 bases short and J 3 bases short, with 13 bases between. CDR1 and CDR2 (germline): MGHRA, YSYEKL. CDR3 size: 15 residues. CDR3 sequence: CASSPRFPIYNEQFF. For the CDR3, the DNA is TGCGCCAGCAGCCCTCGGTTTCCAATCTACAATGAGCAGTTCTTC.

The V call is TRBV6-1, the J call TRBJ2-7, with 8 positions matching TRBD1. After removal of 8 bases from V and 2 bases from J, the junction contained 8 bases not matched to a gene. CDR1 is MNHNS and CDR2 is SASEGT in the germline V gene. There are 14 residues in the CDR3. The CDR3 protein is CASSGTGYAYEQYF. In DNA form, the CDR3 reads TGTGCCAGCTCCGGGACAGGTTACGCCTACGAGCAGTACTTC.

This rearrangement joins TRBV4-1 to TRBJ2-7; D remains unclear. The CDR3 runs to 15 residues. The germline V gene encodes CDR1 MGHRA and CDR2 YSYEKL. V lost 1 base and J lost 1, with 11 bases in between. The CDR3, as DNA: TGCGCCAGCAGCCAAGGGACCCTCCGGTCCTACGAGCAGTACTTC. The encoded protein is CASSQGTLRSYEQYF.

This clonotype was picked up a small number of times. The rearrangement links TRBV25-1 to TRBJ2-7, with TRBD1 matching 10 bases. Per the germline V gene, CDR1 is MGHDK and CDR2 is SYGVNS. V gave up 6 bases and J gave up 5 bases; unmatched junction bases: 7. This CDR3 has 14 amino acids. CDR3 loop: CASSLTGTGDEQYF. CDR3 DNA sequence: TGTGCCAGCAGCCTAACCGGGACAGGGGACGAGCAGTACTTC.

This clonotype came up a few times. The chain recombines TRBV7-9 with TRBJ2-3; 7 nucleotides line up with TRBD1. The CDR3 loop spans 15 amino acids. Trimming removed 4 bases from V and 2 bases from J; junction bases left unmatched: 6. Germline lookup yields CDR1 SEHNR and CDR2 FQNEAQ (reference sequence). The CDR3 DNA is TGTGCCAGCAGCTGGGTACAGGGGTACACAGATACGCAGTATTTT. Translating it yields CASSWVQGYTDTQYF.

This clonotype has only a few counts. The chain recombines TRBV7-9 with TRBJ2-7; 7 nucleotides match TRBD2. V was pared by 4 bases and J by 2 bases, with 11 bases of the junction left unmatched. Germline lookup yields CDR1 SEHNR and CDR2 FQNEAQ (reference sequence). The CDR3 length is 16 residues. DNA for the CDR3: TGTGCCAGCAGCTCACCCAGACTAGCCGACACCTACGAGCAGTACTTC. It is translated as CASSSPRLADTYEQYF.

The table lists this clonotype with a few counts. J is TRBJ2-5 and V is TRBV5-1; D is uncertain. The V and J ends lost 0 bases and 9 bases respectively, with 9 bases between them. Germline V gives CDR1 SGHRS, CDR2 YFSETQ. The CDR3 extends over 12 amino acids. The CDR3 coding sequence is TGCGCCAGCAGCTTGGCCAATGTCCCCCAGTACTTC. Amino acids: CASSLANVPQYF.

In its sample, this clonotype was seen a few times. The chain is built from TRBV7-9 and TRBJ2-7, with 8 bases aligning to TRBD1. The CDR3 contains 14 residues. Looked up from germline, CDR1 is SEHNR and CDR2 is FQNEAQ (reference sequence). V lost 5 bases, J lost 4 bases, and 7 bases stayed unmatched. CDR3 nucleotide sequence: TGTGCCAGCAGCCAGCGACAGGGGTTGTACGAGCAGTACTTC. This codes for CASSQRQGLYEQYF.

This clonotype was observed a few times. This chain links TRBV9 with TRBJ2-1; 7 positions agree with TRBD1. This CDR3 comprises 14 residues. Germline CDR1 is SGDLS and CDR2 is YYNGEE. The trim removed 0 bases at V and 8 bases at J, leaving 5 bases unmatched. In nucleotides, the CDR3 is TGTGCCAGCAGCGTAGTAAACAGGGGTGATGAGCAGTTCTTC. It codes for CASSVVNRGDEQFF.

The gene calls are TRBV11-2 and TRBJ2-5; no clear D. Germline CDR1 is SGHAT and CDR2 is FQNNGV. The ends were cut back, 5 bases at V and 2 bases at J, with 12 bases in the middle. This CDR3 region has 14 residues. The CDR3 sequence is CASSPGYAQETQYF. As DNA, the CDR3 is TGTGCCAGCAGCCCTGGGTACGCACAAGAGACCCAGTACTTC.

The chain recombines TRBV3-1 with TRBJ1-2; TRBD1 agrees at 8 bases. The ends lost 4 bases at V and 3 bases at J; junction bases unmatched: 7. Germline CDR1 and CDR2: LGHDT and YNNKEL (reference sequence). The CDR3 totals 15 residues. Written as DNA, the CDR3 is TGTGCCAGCAGCCTAGGACAGGGCCCTTACTATGGCTACACCTTC. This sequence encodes CASSLGQGPYYGYTF.

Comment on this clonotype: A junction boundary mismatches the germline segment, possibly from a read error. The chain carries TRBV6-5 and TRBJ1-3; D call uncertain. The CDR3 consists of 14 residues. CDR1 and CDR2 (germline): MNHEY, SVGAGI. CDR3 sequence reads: CVSSYRGLGNTIYF. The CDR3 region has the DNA TGTGTCAGCAGTTACCGGGGTCTTGGAAACACCATATATTTT.

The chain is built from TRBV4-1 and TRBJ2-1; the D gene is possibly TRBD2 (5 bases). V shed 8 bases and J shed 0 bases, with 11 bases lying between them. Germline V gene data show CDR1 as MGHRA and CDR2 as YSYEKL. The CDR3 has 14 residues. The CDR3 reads CASSRAVSYNEQFF. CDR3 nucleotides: TGCGCCAGCTCGCGGGCAGTCTCCTACAATGAGCAGTTCTTC.

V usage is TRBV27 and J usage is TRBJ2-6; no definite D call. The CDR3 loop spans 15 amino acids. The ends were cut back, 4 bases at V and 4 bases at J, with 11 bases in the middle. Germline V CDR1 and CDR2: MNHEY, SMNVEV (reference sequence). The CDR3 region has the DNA TGTGCCAGCAGTTCGCGATCCCACGGGGCCAACGTCCTGACTTTC. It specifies CASSSRSHGANVLTF.

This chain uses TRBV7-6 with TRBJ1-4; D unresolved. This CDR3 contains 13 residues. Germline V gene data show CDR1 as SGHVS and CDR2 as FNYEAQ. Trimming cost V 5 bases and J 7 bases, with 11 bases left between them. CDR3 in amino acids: CASSDGISEKLFF. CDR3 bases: TGTGCCAGCAGCGACGGCATCTCTGAAAAACTGTTTTTT.

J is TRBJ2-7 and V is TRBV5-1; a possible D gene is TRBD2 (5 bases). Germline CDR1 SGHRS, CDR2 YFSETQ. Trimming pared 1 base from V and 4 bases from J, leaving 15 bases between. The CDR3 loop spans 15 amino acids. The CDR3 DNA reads TGCGCCAGCAGCTTGAAATCGGGAATCGATTACGAGCAGTACTTC. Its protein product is CASSLKSGIDYEQYF.

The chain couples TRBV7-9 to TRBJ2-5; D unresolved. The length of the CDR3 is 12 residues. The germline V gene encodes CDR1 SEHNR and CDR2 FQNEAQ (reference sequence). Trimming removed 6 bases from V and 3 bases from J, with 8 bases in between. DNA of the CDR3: TGTGCCAGCAGTCCTAACAAAGAGACCCAGTACTTC. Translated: CASSPNKETQYF. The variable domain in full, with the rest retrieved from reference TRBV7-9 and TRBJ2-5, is DTGVSQNPRHKITKRGQNVTFRCDPISEHNRLYWYRQTLGQGPEFLTYFQNEAQLEKSRLLSDRFSAERPKGSFSTLEIQRTEQGDSAMYLCASSPNKETQYFGPGTRLLVL.

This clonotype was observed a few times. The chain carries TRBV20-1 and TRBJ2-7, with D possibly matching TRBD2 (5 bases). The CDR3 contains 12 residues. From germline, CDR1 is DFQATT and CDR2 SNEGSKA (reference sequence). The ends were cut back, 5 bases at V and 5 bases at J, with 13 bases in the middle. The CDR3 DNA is TGCAGTGCTGGGAGTCGCGGAGACGAGCAGTACTTC. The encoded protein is CSAGSRGDEQYF.

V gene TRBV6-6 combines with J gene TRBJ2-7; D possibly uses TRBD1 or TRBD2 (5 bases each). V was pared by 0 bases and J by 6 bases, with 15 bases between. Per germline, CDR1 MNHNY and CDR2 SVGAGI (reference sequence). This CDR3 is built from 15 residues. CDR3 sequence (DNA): TGTGCCAGCAGTTACTCGGGGGATAGCGATCGCGAGCAGTACTTC. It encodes CASSYSGDSDREQYF.